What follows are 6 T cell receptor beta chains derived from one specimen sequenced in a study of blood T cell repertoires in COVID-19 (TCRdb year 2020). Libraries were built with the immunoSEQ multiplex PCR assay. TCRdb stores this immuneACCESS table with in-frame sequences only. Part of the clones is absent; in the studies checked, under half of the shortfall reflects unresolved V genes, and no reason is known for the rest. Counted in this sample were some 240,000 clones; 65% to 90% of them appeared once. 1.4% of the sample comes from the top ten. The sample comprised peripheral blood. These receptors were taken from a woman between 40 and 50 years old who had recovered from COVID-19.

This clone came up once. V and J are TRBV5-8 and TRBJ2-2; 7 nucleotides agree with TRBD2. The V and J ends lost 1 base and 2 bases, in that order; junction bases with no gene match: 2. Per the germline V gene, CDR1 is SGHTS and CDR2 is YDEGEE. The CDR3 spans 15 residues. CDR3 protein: CASSLRGENTGELFF. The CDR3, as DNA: TGTGCCAGCAGCTTGCGGGGGGAAAACACCGGGGAGCTGTTTTTT.

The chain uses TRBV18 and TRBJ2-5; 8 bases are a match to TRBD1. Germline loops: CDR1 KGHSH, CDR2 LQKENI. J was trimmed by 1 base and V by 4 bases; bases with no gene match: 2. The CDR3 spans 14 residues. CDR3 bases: TGTGCCAGCTCACGGACAGGGCTCCAAGAGACCCAGTACTTC. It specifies CASSRTGLQETQYF.

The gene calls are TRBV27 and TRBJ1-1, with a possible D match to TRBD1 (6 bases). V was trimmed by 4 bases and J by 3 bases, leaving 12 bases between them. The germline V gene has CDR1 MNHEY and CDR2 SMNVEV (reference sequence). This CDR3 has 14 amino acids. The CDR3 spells CASSSQGSDTEAFF. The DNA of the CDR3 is TGTGCCAGCAGTTCTCAGGGGTCCGACACTGAAGCTTTCTTT.

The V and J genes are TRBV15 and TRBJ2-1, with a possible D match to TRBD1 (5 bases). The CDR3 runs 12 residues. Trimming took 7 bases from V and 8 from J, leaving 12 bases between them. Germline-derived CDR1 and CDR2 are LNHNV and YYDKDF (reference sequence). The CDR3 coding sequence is TGTGCCACCAAAGGACCAGGGCATGAGCAGTTCTTC. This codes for CATKGPGHEQFF.

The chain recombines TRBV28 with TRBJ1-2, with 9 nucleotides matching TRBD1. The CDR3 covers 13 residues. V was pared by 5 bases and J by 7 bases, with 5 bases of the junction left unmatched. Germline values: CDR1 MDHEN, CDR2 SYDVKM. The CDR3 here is CASSPGTGSGYTF. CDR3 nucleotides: TGTGCCAGCAGTCCCGGGACAGGGTCTGGCTACACCTTC.

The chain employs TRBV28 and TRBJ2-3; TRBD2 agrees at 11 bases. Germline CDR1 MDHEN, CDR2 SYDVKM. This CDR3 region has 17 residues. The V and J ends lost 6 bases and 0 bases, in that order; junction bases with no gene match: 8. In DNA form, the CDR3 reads TGTGCCAGCAGCCTAATACGACTAGCGGGGAGCACAGATACGCAGTATTTT. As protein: CASSLIRLAGSTDTQYF.